The 19 T cell receptor beta chains given below trace back to one sample, sequenced in a study of blood T cell repertoires in COVID-19. Sequenced by immunoSEQ multiplex PCR; TCRdb stores in-frame clones only, minus some. The data show 200,000 to 300,000 clones, roughly 84% seen once. Sequenced input: peripheral blood. These receptors were collected from a man aged 40-50 years who had recovered from COVID-19.

The V gene is TRBV18, the J gene TRBJ2-6; TRBD1 agrees at 10 bases. The germline CDR1 and CDR2 sequences are KGHSH and LQKENI. V lost 6 bases and J lost 0; bases outside the gene matches: 5. This CDR3 has 17 amino acids. The DNA for the CDR3 is TGTGCCAGCTCCGGGACAGGGGCCCTCTCTGGGGCCAACGTCCTGACTTTC. As protein: CASSGTGALSGANVLTF.

Only a few counts were recorded for this clone. This rearrangement joins TRBV11-3 to TRBJ1-2; D perhaps matches TRBD1 (5 bases). Germline V gives CDR1 SGHNT, CDR2 YENEEA. The CDR3 has 14 amino acids. Trimming pared 5 bases from V and 5 bases from J, leaving 15 bases between. The CDR3 DNA reads as TGTGCCAGCAGCGGGGCGGAGTCTTCTTATGGCTACACCTTC. Translated: CASSGAESSYGYTF.

The CDR3 bases are TGTGCCACCAGTGATGGGGGGACAGGGAGTCTGGGTACGCAGTATTTT. It encodes CATSDGGTGSLGTQYF. The chain employs TRBV24-1 and TRBJ2-3; 9 nucleotides agree with TRBD1. This CDR3 region has 16 residues. Germline values: CDR1 KGHDR, CDR2 SFDVKD. With V trimmed by 3 bases and J by 8 bases, 11 bases remained unmatched.

V gene TRBV5-5 combines with J gene TRBJ1-1; unclear D gene. The V end lost 3 bases, the J end lost 2 bases, and 23 bases lay between the germline ends. This CDR3 contains 18 residues. Germline V lookup: CDR1 SGHKS, CDR2 YYEKEE (reference sequence). The CDR3 DNA reads as TGTGCCAGCAGCTCTACCCCCCGGAGGTGGGCCCCAAACACTGAAGCTTTCTTT. Translating it yields CASSSTPRRWAPNTEAFF. Complete variable domain (other parts from reference TRBV5-5 and TRBJ1-1): DAGVTQSPTHLIKTRGQQVTLRCSPISGHKSVSWYQQVLGQGPQFIFQYYEKEERGRGNFPDRFSARQFPNYSSELNVNALLLGDSALYLCASSSTPRRWAPNTEAFFGQGTRLTVV.

The gene calls are TRBV9 and TRBJ1-2; 10 bases agree with TRBD1. The CDR3 has 14 amino acids. In germline, CDR1 is SGDLS, CDR2 YYNGEE. Losses at the gene ends were 7 bases for V and 5 bases for J; bases not matched to a gene: 8. The CDR3 region is CASAPRDRGYGYTF. In DNA, the CDR3 is TGTGCCAGCGCTCCACGGGACAGGGGTTATGGCTACACCTTC. The full variable domain, with the rest looked up from reference TRBV9 and TRBJ1-2, is DSGVTQTPKHLITATGQRVTLRCSPRSGDLSVYWYQQSLDQGLQFLIQYYNGEERAKGNILERFSAQQFPDLHSELNLSSLELGDSALYFCASAPRDRGYGYTFGSGTRLTVV.

The CDR3 region has the DNA TGTGCCAGCAGCTTAGGGCCAGCGGGGTCTTATAATGAGCAGTTCTTC. This gives the protein CASSLGPAGSYNEQFF. The chain recombines TRBV11-2 with TRBJ2-1; 7 nucleotides match TRBD2. Trimming cost V 1 base and J 7 bases; bases outside gene matches: 10. Looked up from germline, CDR1 is SGHAT and CDR2 is FQNNGV. The CDR3 length is 16 residues.

This chain connects TRBV10-3 to TRBJ2-7; D is ambiguous. Germline values: CDR1 ENHRY, CDR2 SYGVKD. The CDR3 consists of 15 residues. Trimming removed 8 bases from V and 0 bases from J, with 17 bases in between. The CDR3 here is CAIGLRAINSYEQYF. The CDR3 DNA sequence: TGTGCCATCGGTCTTCGAGCGATCAACTCCTACGAGCAGTACTTC.

The chain has TRBV6-5 and TRBJ2-3; TRBD2 aligns across 10 bases. Per germline, CDR1 MNHEY and CDR2 SVGAGI. V was clipped by 4 bases and J by 4 bases; unmatched bases: 5. The CDR3 is 15 amino acids. The CDR3, as DNA: TGTGCCAGCAGTTTCAGCGGGAGGGCCGCAGATACGCAGTATTTT. This sequence encodes CASSFSGRAADTQYF.

This sequence joins TRBV2 and TRBJ1-2; 7 bases line up with TRBD1. Germline CDR1 reads SNHLY; CDR2 reads FYNNEI. V trimming: 6 bases; J trimming: 2 bases; junction bases outside the gene matches: 9. The CDR3 spans 15 residues. The CDR3 loop is CASSPWDSLNYGYTF. CDR3 DNA: TGTGCCAGCAGCCCTTGGGACAGCCTCAACTATGGCTACACCTTC. Full variable domain (outside the CDR3, taken from reference TRBV2 and TRBJ1-2): EPEVTQTPSHQVTQMGQEVILRCVPISNHLYFYWYRQILGQKVEFLVSFYNNEISEKSEIFDDQFSVERPDGSNFTLKIRSTKLEDSAMYFCASSPWDSLNYGYTFGSGTRLTVV.

This chain joins TRBV6-2 or TRBV6-3 and TRBJ1-1; D is ambiguous. The germline V gene has CDR1 MNHEY and CDR2 SVGEGT. The V gene lost 6 bases and the J gene lost 5 bases, with 13 bases spanning the gap. CDR3 length equals 13 residues. The CDR3 region has the DNA TGTGCCAGCAGCTTGCGGGAGGAGACTGAAGCTTTCTTT. This sequence encodes CASSLREETEAFF.

Here the CDR3 reads CASSLGRTGPPETQYF. The DNA for the CDR3 is TGTGCCAGCAGCTTAGGCCGGACAGGGCCCCCGGAGACCCAGTACTTC. The genes are TRBV11-3 and TRBJ2-5; 8 positions match TRBD1. This CDR3 contains 16 residues. From germline, CDR1 is SGHNT and CDR2 YENEEA. The V and J ends lost 1 base and 5 bases, in that order; junction bases with no gene match: 9.

The chain combines TRBV9 with TRBJ1-3; no clear D. The CDR3 runs 14 residues. From germline, CDR1 is SGDLS and CDR2 YYNGEE. Between the trimmed V and J ends, which lost 0 bases and 6 bases, there was a span of 10 bases. CDR3 region: CASSVAGRENTIYF. CDR3 DNA: TGTGCCAGCAGCGTAGCTGGGAGGGAAAACACCATATATTTT.

This chain uses TRBV11-3 with TRBJ1-4; no clear D gene. V was clipped by 4 bases and J by 8 bases, with 11 bases between them. The CDR3 is 13 amino acids. Per the germline V gene, CDR1 is SGHNT and CDR2 is YENEEA. The chain's CDR3 is CASSSREGEKLFF. In DNA, the CDR3 is TGTGCCAGCAGCTCCCGGGAGGGAGAAAAACTGTTTTTT.

The chain joins TRBV12-5 to TRBJ1-4; possible D gene TRBD1, 6 bases. This CDR3 region has 17 residues. Looked up from germline, CDR1 is LGHNT and CDR2 is FRNRAP. Between the trimmed V and J ends, which lost 2 bases and 2 bases, there was a span of 15 bases. The CDR3 loop reads CASGLTPHRATNEKLFF. The CDR3 DNA reads TGTGCTAGTGGTTTGACCCCTCACAGGGCTACTAATGAAAAACTGTTTTTT.

This clone was seen only once. V and J are TRBV19 and TRBJ2-7; 11 bases line up with TRBD2. This CDR3 region has 17 residues. Per germline, CDR1 LNHDA and CDR2 SQIVND (reference sequence). Unmatched junction bases numbered 13, after V lost 5 bases and J lost 4 bases. CDR3 bases: TGTGCCAGTAGTGAAGAACTAGCGGGAGCAACACTTTACGAGCAGTACTTC. The encoded protein is CASSEELAGATLYEQYF.

This sequence joins TRBV24-1 and TRBJ2-2, with D possibly matching TRBD1 (6 bases). CDR3 length: 13 residues. Deletions cut 8 bases from V and 1 base from J, with 7 bases between. CDR1 and CDR2 from the germline V gene are KGHDR and SFDVKD. The CDR3 protein is CATKGQNTGELFF. The CDR3 bases are TGTGCCACCAAGGGACAGAACACCGGGGAGCTGTTTTTT.

This clone showed up just a few times. The rearrangement joins TRBV3-1 (or the pseudogene TRBV3-2) to TRBJ1-2; a possible D gene is TRBD1 (5 bases). CDR1 and CDR2 (germline): LGHDT, YNNKEL (reference sequence). This CDR3 is 15 amino acids long. Trimming removed 3 bases from V and 7 bases from J, with 18 bases in between. The CDR3 bases are TGTGCCAGCAGCCACCAACTAAGGGGAATTGGTGGCTACACCTTC. Translated: CASSHQLRGIGGYTF.

The J gene is TRBJ2-2, the V gene TRBV19; D is uncertain. CDR3 size: 15 residues. Deletions cut 6 bases from V and 6 bases from J, with 17 bases between. Germline V gene sequence: CDR1 LNHDA, CDR2 SQIVND (reference sequence). The CDR3 nucleotides read TGTGCCAGTAGGGTATTCGCTATTCAAGCCGGGGAGCTGTTTTTT. Its translation is CASRVFAIQAGELFF.

This clone was seen more than once but under ten times. This rearrangement joins TRBV2 to TRBJ1-1; possible D gene TRBD1, 5 bases. CDR1 and CDR2 (germline): SNHLY, FYNNEI. Trimming pared 1 base from V and 8 bases from J, leaving 14 bases between. CDR3 length: 14 amino acids. CDR3 loop: CASSEVDRQKEAFF. CDR3 in DNA: TGTGCCAGCAGTGAAGTAGACAGACAGAAAGAAGCTTTCTTT.